This entry concerns a single TCR beta chain. This entry is derived from a study of CD8+ T cells in alopecia areata. Treatment: oral pan-JAK inhibitor, 5-10 mg twice daily. Following extraction, RNA underwent reverse transcription to cDNA, which served as the sequencing template. The table came from immunoSEQ multiplex PCR; TCRdb's copy has only in-frame clones and leaves some out. This repertoire shows about 200,000 clones, less than 75% found once; its top ten account for 1.6%. Sample: CD4+ T cells sorted from blood, taken at week 4, from a patient treated with tofacitinib. The sequence was collected from a human donor with alopecia areata.

CDR3 DNA sequence: TGTGCCAGCAGTGAATGGGCTAGCGGGGCGGAGACCCAGTACTTC. Translation: CASSEWASGAETQYF. The V gene is TRBV25-1, the J gene TRBJ2-5; 9 bases fit TRBD2. Germline V gene lookup returns CDR1 MGHDK and CDR2 SYGVNS. This CDR3 region has 15 residues. V shed 1 base, J shed 5 bases, and the junction held 5 bases outside the gene matches. The variable domain in full, completed from reference TRBV25-1 and TRBJ2-5, reads EADIYQTPRYLVIGTGKKITLECSQTMGHDKMYWYQQDPGMELHLIHYSYGVNSTEKGDLSSESTVSRIRTEHFPLTLESARPSHTSQYLCASSEWASGAETQYFGPGTRLLVL.